This TCR beta chain was profiled in a study of T cell responses to AZD1222 COVID-19 vaccine. Using immunoSEQ multiplex PCR, the repertoire was profiled, and TCRdb retains in-frame clones only, with some absent. The data contain 120,000 to 150,000 clones, more than 80% of them singletons. The sample in question was peripheral blood, obtained on day 0 of MenACWY control vaccination. This receptor was obtained from an adult in good health.

As DNA, the CDR3 is TGTGCCAGCAGTCTGACCGGGACATCATATAGCAATCAGCCCCAGCATTTT. Translating it yields CASSLTGTSYSNQPQHF. This chain connects TRBV28 to TRBJ1-5; a weak D match, TRBD1 (6 bases). The CDR3 runs to 17 residues. The germline V gene has CDR1 MDHEN and CDR2 SYDVKM. The ends were cut back, 5 bases at V and 0 bases at J, with 17 bases in the middle.